The 20 T cell receptor beta chains in this list originate from one sample, sequenced in a study of OX40 agonist ivuxolimab in advanced cancers. Sequencing was performed with immunoSEQ multiplex PCR; in TCRdb, only in-frame clones are kept and a portion is missing. The data show more than 15,000 clones, with about four fifths seen just once and around a quarter held by the top ten. Sequenced material: CD4+ or CD8+ T cells sorted from blood, taken in a trial of the OX40 agonist ivuxolimab. Receptors were obtained from an adult with an advanced solid tumor such as melanoma, head and neck, liver or kidney cancer.

The rearrangement links TRBV9 to TRBJ1-2; D perhaps matches TRBD1 (6 bases). The V gene lost 3 bases and the J gene lost 4 bases, with 22 bases spanning the gap. Germline V lookup: CDR1 SGDLS, CDR2 YYNGEE. This CDR3 region has 17 residues. CDR3 bases: TGTGCCAGCAGCGATCCCACAGGGAGGGATCGGGTCTATGGCTACACCTTC. The encoded protein is CASSDPTGRDRVYGYTF.

The gene calls are TRBV7-3 and TRBJ2-5, with D possibly TRBD1 on 6 matching bases. This CDR3 is built from 14 residues. In germline, CDR1 is SGHTA, CDR2 FQGTGA. Trimming pared 2 bases from V and 5 bases from J, leaving 12 bases between. The CDR3 region has the DNA TGTGCCAGCAGCTTATTTGGGGGCACGGAGACCCAGTACTTC. Protein: CASSLFGGTETQYF.

The genes are TRBV19 and TRBJ1-2; weak D call: TRBD1 (6 bases). This CDR3 contains 17 residues. Trimming removed 5 bases from V and 1 base from J, with 20 bases in between. CDR1 LNHDA and CDR2 SQIVND come from the germline V gene (reference sequence). The CDR3 loop reads CASSSRRTALLNYGYTF. The CDR3, as DNA: TGTGCCAGTAGTTCTCGCCGGACAGCACTACTTAACTATGGCTACACCTTC.

The chain carries TRBV13 and TRBJ2-4; TRBD2 is a possible D gene (6 bases). The CDR3 is made up of 14 amino acids. The germline V gene has CDR1 PRHDT and CDR2 FYEKMQ (reference sequence). V was trimmed by 5 bases and J by 7 bases, leaving 15 bases between them. CDR3: CASSLGGWMNIQYF. Here the CDR3 DNA reads TGTGCCAGCAGCCTGGGGGGATGGATGAACATTCAGTACTTC.

The chain combines TRBV7-9 with TRBJ2-1, with D hard to call. This CDR3 contains 15 residues. The germline V gene encodes CDR1 SEHNR and CDR2 FQNEAQ (reference sequence). The V end was cut by 2 bases, the J end by 5 bases, with 13 bases between. As DNA, the CDR3 is TGTGCCAGCAGCTTATATCTAGTAGGAAACAATGAGCAGTTCTTC. Translation gives CASSLYLVGNNEQFF.

The chain has TRBV4-1 and TRBJ1-2, with D perhaps TRBD1 (5 bases). Germline V gene lookup returns CDR1 MGHRA and CDR2 YSYEKL. V gave up 1 base and J gave up 3 bases, with 15 bases separating them. The CDR3 contains 16 residues. CDR3 sequence (DNA): TGCGCCAGCAGCCAAGGGGACGAGGTGATACACTATGGCTACACCTTC. This sequence encodes CASSQGDEVIHYGYTF.

The chain employs TRBV19 and TRBJ1-1, with unresolved D. The CDR3 runs to 11 residues. Trimming took off 7 bases at V and 5 bases at J, with 8 bases between the two ends. Germline V gene sequence: CDR1 LNHDA, CDR2 SQIVND (reference sequence). CDR3 nucleotide sequence: TGTGCCAGTATGATGGGAACTGAAGCTTTCTTT. This sequence encodes CASMMGTEAFF. The full variable domain, its missing parts supplied by reference TRBV19 and TRBJ1-1, is DGGITQSPKYLFRKEGQNVTLSCEQNLNHDAMYWYRQDPGQGLRLIYYSQIVNDFQKGDIAEGYSVSREKKESFPLTVTSAQKNPTAFYLCASMMGTEAFFGQGTRLTVV.

The rearrangement uses TRBV5-5 and TRBJ1-1; D remains ambiguous. Germline CDR1 is SGHKS and CDR2 is YYEKEE (reference sequence). V was pared by 3 bases and J by 3 bases, with 9 bases between. There are 13 residues in the CDR3. The CDR3 protein is CASSSMGYTEAFF. CDR3 nucleotides: TGTGCCAGCAGCTCTATGGGGTACACTGAAGCTTTCTTT.

This clone was seen only a few times. The chain is built from TRBV30 and TRBJ1-4, with no clear D. The V gene's germline CDR1 is GTSNPN and CDR2 SVGIG (reference sequence). V was trimmed by 0 bases and J by 5 bases, leaving 10 bases between them. This CDR3 is built from 14 residues. CDR3 in amino acids: CAWSVNKENEKLFF. The CDR3 bases are TGTGCCTGGAGTGTTAACAAGGAGAATGAAAAACTGTTTTTT.

The gene calls are TRBV2 and TRBJ2-7; the D gene could be TRBD1 or TRBD2 (5 bases each). The CDR3 consists of 15 residues. CDR1 and CDR2 (germline): SNHLY, FYNNEI. V was pared by 3 bases and J by 2 bases, with 14 bases between. In nucleotides, the CDR3 is TGTGCCAGCAGTGACCTGGGGGACGGTGCCTACGAGCAGTACTTC. Its translation is CASSDLGDGAYEQYF.

The genes are TRBV4-1 and TRBJ1-3, with no clear D. Germline CDR1 is MGHRA and CDR2 is YSYEKL. CDR3 size: 15 residues. V lost 1 base, J lost 2 bases, and 9 bases lay in between. CDR3 sequence (DNA): TGCGCCAGCAGCCAAGGAGTCCTCGCTGGAAACACCATATATTTT. This sequence encodes CASSQGVLAGNTIYF.

V is TRBV28 and J is TRBJ2-1; D perhaps matches TRBD2 (6 bases). V gave up 2 bases and J gave up 3 bases, with 11 bases separating them. The length of the CDR3 is 15 residues. Germline V gene data show CDR1 as MDHEN and CDR2 as SYDVKM. The DNA for the CDR3 is TGTGCCAGCAGTTTAGCGGGGAGGAGCTACAATGAGCAGTTCTTC. Encoded protein: CASSLAGRSYNEQFF.

V is TRBV19 and J is TRBJ1-1; unclear D gene. Looked up from germline, CDR1 is LNHDA and CDR2 is SQIVND (reference sequence). CDR3 length: 12 amino acids. V shed 1 base and J shed 6 bases, with 6 bases lying between them. CDR3 protein: CASSIGLAEAFF. Written as DNA, the CDR3 is TGTGCCAGTAGTATAGGGCTGGCTGAAGCTTTCTTT.

The V call is TRBV15, the J call TRBJ1-1; D is perhaps TRBD1 (5 bases). The V end was cut by 5 bases, the J end by 1 base, with 14 bases between. Looked up from germline, CDR1 is LNHNV and CDR2 is YYDKDF (reference sequence). The CDR3 is made up of 15 amino acids. The chain's CDR3 is CATSLRDRGNTEAFF. The CDR3 region has the DNA TGTGCCACCAGCCTCAGGGACCGCGGGAACACTGAAGCTTTCTTT.

The CDR3 nucleotides are TGTGCCAGCAGCTTAGCTGCAAATGAGCAGTTCTTC. It yields the protein CASSLAANEQFF. V gene TRBV11-2 combines with J gene TRBJ2-1; D uncertain. CDR1 and CDR2 (germline): SGHAT, FQNNGV. This CDR3 comprises 12 residues. V lost 1 base to trimming and J lost 7 bases, with 5 bases between them.

Only one count was recorded for this clone. The rearrangement uses TRBV2 and TRBJ1-2, with TRBD1 matching 10 bases. This CDR3 region has 13 residues. Germline loops: CDR1 SNHLY, CDR2 FYNNEI. V trimming: 11 bases; J trimming: 8 bases; junction bases outside the gene matches: 11. This CDR3 reads CASRDRGVGGYTF. The CDR3 DNA follows: TGTGCCTCCCGGGACAGGGGAGTTGGAGGCTACACCTTC.

The chain recombines TRBV7-9 with TRBJ1-4; no reliable D call. CDR3 length: 13 residues. The germline V gene encodes CDR1 SEHNR and CDR2 FQNEAQ (reference sequence). Trimming removed 5 bases from V and 8 bases from J, with 12 bases in between. The CDR3 region has the DNA TGTGCCAGCAGCGACGGGCGAGGGGAAAAACTGTTTTTT. Protein sequence: CASSDGRGEKLFF.

The gene calls are TRBV6-5 and TRBJ1-2, with TRBD1 matching 8 bases. The V segment lost 3 bases and the J segment 6 bases; nucleotides outside the gene matches: 6. Per germline, CDR1 MNHEY and CDR2 SVGAGI. This CDR3 has 14 residues. The CDR3 reads CASSYQGAMDGYTF. In DNA, the CDR3 is TGTGCCAGCAGTTATCAGGGGGCGATGGATGGCTACACCTTC.

The chain couples TRBV15 to TRBJ1-2, with TRBD1 matching over 7 bases. The germline V gene has CDR1 LNHNV and CDR2 YYDKDF (reference sequence). With V trimmed by 0 bases and J by 8 bases, 3 bases remained unmatched. This CDR3 spans 13 amino acids. The CDR3 spells CATSREGGAGYTF. CDR3 DNA: TGTGCCACCAGCAGAGAAGGGGGCGCGGGCTACACCTTC.

The gene calls are TRBV7-9 and TRBJ2-7; D unresolved. The V end lost 5 bases, the J end lost 7 bases, and 12 bases lay between the germline ends. The CDR3 contains 12 residues. Germline lookup yields CDR1 SEHNR and CDR2 FQNEAQ (reference sequence). The DNA for the CDR3 is TGTGCCAGCAGCCCCGTGGCCGTAGAGCAGTACTTC. It yields the protein CASSPVAVEQYF.